This is a list of T cell receptor beta chains from one sample in a study of blood T cell repertoires in COVID-19. Here immunoSEQ multiplex PCR was the method, and the copy in TCRdb shows in-frame clones only, minus some. This sample carries hundreds of thousands of clones, around 89% of them seen once, and the ten largest clones take over 8%. The sample comprised PBMCs or T cells enriched from blood (not recorded which). The receptors here all came from a woman in her 40s who had recovered from COVID-19. Both conserved end residues are part of each CDR3. D genes are given only for firm matches.

cdr3_aa: CASSLGGENNYGYTF; v_call: TRBV7-3; d_call: NA; j_call: TRBJ1-2
cdr3_aa: CASCLGGGSSHEQYF; v_call: TRBV11-3; d_call: NA; j_call: TRBJ2-7
cdr3_aa: CASSLEASGRFNEQFF; v_call: TRBV5-1; d_call: TRBD2; j_call: TRBJ2-1
cdr3_aa: CASSLEGTGGNQPQHF; v_call: TRBV7-2; d_call: TRBD1; j_call: TRBJ1-5
cdr3_aa: CASSSGINNSPLHF; v_call: TRBV11-1; d_call: NA; j_call: TRBJ1-6
cdr3_aa: CASSLAPGQKNIQYF; v_call: TRBV5-4; d_call: TRBD1; j_call: TRBJ2-4
cdr3_aa: CASSLAGSNQPQHF; v_call: TRBV5-4; d_call: NA; j_call: TRBJ1-5
cdr3_aa: CASSLRQGGEQYF; v_call: TRBV21-1; d_call: NA; j_call: TRBJ2-7
cdr3_aa: CASSLFGTGGGDTQYF; v_call: TRBV4-1; d_call: TRBD1; j_call: TRBJ2-3
cdr3_aa: CASSETGSETQYF; v_call: TRBV6-1; d_call: TRBD1; j_call: TRBJ2-5
cdr3_aa: CASSSTAQGSYNSPLHF; v_call: TRBV27; d_call: NA; j_call: TRBJ1-6
cdr3_aa: CASSESGLAQYF; v_call: TRBV25-1; d_call: TRBD2; j_call: TRBJ2-7
cdr3_aa: CASSDLGEEAFF; v_call: TRBV9; d_call: NA; j_call: TRBJ1-1
cdr3_aa: CASSRNRGGTDTQYF; v_call: TRBV2; d_call: TRBD1; j_call: TRBJ2-3
cdr3_aa: CASSQTPGNYGYTF; v_call: TRBV6-2/TRBV6-3; d_call: NA; j_call: TRBJ1-2
cdr3_aa: CASCRVNEQFF; v_call: TRBV12-3/TRBV12-4; d_call: NA; j_call: TRBJ2-1
cdr3_aa: CASIDRVAGNTEAFF; v_call: TRBV6-5; d_call: TRBD1; j_call: TRBJ1-1